The clone carrying this T cell receptor (beta chain) has only a few counts. Its specificity is unknown. The sample comes from a study of beta chain features in type 1 diabetes. Every participating donor gave one draw, a heparinised blood sample averaging about 100 mL. As every portion of the isolated RNA was reverse transcribed, the sequencing read expressed TCRB transcripts. The protocol was immunoSEQ multiplex PCR, while the TCRdb copy is restricted to in-frame clones and leaves out a portion. The data hold around 160,000 clones, with roughly 9% observed a single time. General study points: The study found that naive, central memory and Treg TCRB repertoires appeared more similar in patients than in healthy donors. Shortening of TCRB CDR3s, moderate but significant, appeared in all four CD4+ subsets of Type 1 diabetes patients.

CDR1 LNHDA and CDR2 SQIVND come from the germline V gene (reference sequence). The CDR3 loop spans 15 amino acids. J gave up 5 bases and V 7 bases, and 10 bases lay outside the gene matches. This chain links TRBV19 with TRBJ1-5; 8 nucleotides agree with TRBD1. Specimen: central memory CD4+ T cells from blood. This TCR was sampled from a woman aged 25 to 39 with type 1 diabetes. CDR3 protein: CASTFGQGSDQPQHF. The CDR3 region has the DNA TGTGCCAGTACCTTCGGACAGGGATCTGATCAGCCCCAGCATTTT.